This T cell receptor (beta chain) was identified during a study of PD-1 blockade in classical Hodgkin lymphoma. Points from the study as a whole: A reduction in baseline TCR diversity was reportedly seen in newly diagnosed patients relative to healthy donors. The study found complete responders had baseline diversity similar to newly diagnosed patients.

Profiled with immunoSEQ multiplex PCR; TCRdb holds only in-frame clones, not every one. The sample consists of 7,300 or so clones, about three quarters of them appearing once. The CDR3 covers 19 residues. Germline V lookup: CDR1 SSHAT, CDR2 FNYEAQ (reference sequence). Trimming shortened V by 5 bases and J by 5 bases, and 25 bases separated the two germline ends. Of note for this clone: Its antigen is not known.

Autologous stem cell transplantation was followed by relapse in every patient, and brentuximab vedotin exposure varied. The sequenced sample was peripheral blood mononuclear cells (PBMCs), obtained at baseline. The receptor was derived from a human donor with classical Hodgkin lymphoma. The V and J genes are TRBV7-7 and TRBJ2-6; no firm D call. The CDR3 here is CASSSLDKCHKSRANVLTF. The CDR3 bases are TGTGCCAGCAGCAGTCTCGATAAGTGCCACAAAAGTCGGGCCAACGTCCTGACTTTC.